Listed here are 15 T cell receptor beta chains from one sample, sequenced in a study of OX40 agonist ivuxolimab in advanced cancers. The repertoire was sequenced with immunoSEQ multiplex PCR; TCRdb's copy has only in-frame clones and lacks some. The sample holds around 59,000 clones; 86% are singletons and the top ten take about 1%. Sequenced material: CD4+ or CD8+ T cells sorted from blood, taken in a trial of the OX40 agonist ivuxolimab. These receptors all come from an adult with an advanced solid tumor such as melanoma, head and neck, liver or kidney cancer.

This rearrangement joins TRBV28 to TRBJ2-7, with 11 bases lining up with TRBD2. In germline, CDR1 is MDHEN, CDR2 SYDVKM. The CDR3 extends over 16 amino acids. Germline trimming cut 5 bases from V and 8 bases from J; bases unmatched to any gene: 14. CDR3 nucleotides: TGTGCCAGCAGTCCCTATTTAGCGGGAGGGCCGTTAAAGCAGTACTTC. Its protein is CASSPYLAGGPLKQYF.

The chain has TRBV6-5 and TRBJ1-2; 9 nucleotides match TRBD1. Germline loops: CDR1 MNHEY, CDR2 SVGAGI. V was clipped by 6 bases and J by 7 bases; unmatched bases: 3. The length of the CDR3 is 12 residues. The CDR3 nucleotides are TGTGCCAGCAGGGCGACAGGGGGTGGCTACACCTTC. It encodes CASRATGGGYTF.

The V gene is TRBV6-1, the J gene TRBJ2-3; perhaps TRBD2 as D (5 bases). This CDR3 comprises 14 residues. Trimming pared 4 bases from V and 3 bases from J, leaving 11 bases between. Germline V gene sequence: CDR1 MNHNS, CDR2 SASEGT. The CDR3 loop reads CASSGLGETDTQYF. As DNA, the CDR3 is TGTGCCAGCAGTGGACTGGGAGAAACAGATACGCAGTATTTT.

The chain is built from TRBV14 and TRBJ2-2, with D possibly matching TRBD2 (5 bases). Trimming took off 4 bases at V and 5 bases at J, with 20 bases between the two ends. This CDR3 has 17 residues. CDR1 SGHDN and CDR2 FVKESK come from the germline V gene. The CDR3 DNA is TGTGCCAGCAGCCTCCTTGGAGGCCGCCTTGGGACCGGGGAGCTGTTTTTT. The encoded protein is CASSLLGGRLGTGELFF.

J is TRBJ1-5 and V is TRBV14; 9 positions agree with TRBD1. Germline V gene data show CDR1 as SGHDN and CDR2 as FVKESK. V gave up 4 bases and J gave up 1 base; unmatched junction bases: 5. CDR3 length equals 16 residues. CDR3 DNA sequence: TGTGCCAGCAGCCGAGGCGGGACAGGGAGCAATCAGCCCCAGCATTTT. Its protein product is CASSRGGTGSNQPQHF.

The rearrangement uses TRBV27 and TRBJ2-1; TRBD2 might be the D (6 bases). The CDR3 is made up of 15 amino acids. The V gene's germline CDR1 is MNHEY and CDR2 SMNVEV (reference sequence). The V gene lost 4 bases and the J gene lost 2 bases, with 12 bases spanning the gap. CDR3 nucleotides: TGTGCCAGCAGTTGGCGGGACGGTACCTACAATGAGCAGTTCTTC. It specifies CASSWRDGTYNEQFF.

The genes are TRBV27 and TRBJ2-1; D possibly corresponds to TRBD2 (6 bases). V was trimmed by 6 bases and J by 0 bases, leaving 12 bases between them. In germline, CDR1 is MNHEY, CDR2 SMNVEV (reference sequence). CDR3 length equals 15 residues. DNA for the CDR3: TGTGCCAGCAGATTAGGAGGGAGCTCCTACAATGAGCAGTTCTTC. As protein: CASRLGGSSYNEQFF.

The gene calls are TRBV2 and TRBJ2-7; 10 bases are a match to TRBD2. The ends lost 6 bases at V and 4 bases at J; junction bases unmatched: 3. Germline CDR1 reads SNHLY; CDR2 reads FYNNEI. The CDR3 sequence is 13 residues long. Written as DNA, the CDR3 is TGTGCCAGCAGCGAGCGGGAGGGGTACGAGCAGTACTTC. Protein sequence: CASSEREGYEQYF.

The chain combines TRBV27 with TRBJ1-6; D is undetermined. The CDR3 is 16 residues long. Germline V lookup: CDR1 MNHEY, CDR2 SMNVEV (reference sequence). Trimming left V 3 bases short and J 5 bases short, with 14 bases between. CDR3 region: CASSFVFGGNNSPLHF. Written as DNA, the CDR3 is TGTGCCAGCAGTTTTGTTTTCGGAGGAAATAATTCACCCCTCCACTTT.

The V gene is TRBV6-1, the J gene TRBJ2-3; D might be TRBD1 or TRBD2, each matching 5 bases. The germline gives CDR1 MNHNS, CDR2 SASEGT. The CDR3 covers 13 residues. Trimming removed 8 bases from V and 8 bases from J, with 17 bases in between. This CDR3 reads CASGGVHQGTQYF. The CDR3 nucleotides are TGTGCCAGCGGGGGAGTACATCAGGGTACGCAGTATTTT.

The J gene is TRBJ1-2, the V gene TRBV5-4; 7 positions match TRBD1. Per the germline V gene, CDR1 is SGHNT and CDR2 is YYREEE (reference sequence). Trimming took 2 bases from V and 3 from J; bases not matched to a gene: 13. There are 17 residues in the CDR3. Here the CDR3 reads CASSFESLDRADYGYTF. As DNA, the CDR3 is TGTGCCAGCAGCTTCGAGTCCCTCGACAGGGCCGACTATGGCTACACCTTC.

This clone was observed a few times. The same CDR3 also results from other DNA sequences found in this sample. The J gene is TRBJ2-7, the V gene TRBV27; TRBD2 agrees at 7 bases. The germline CDR1 and CDR2 sequences are MNHEY and SMNVEV (reference sequence). This CDR3 has 13 residues. The ends lost 3 bases at V and 3 bases at J; junction bases unmatched: 2. CDR3: CASSLLAGYEQYF. Here the CDR3 DNA reads TGTGCCAGCAGTTTGTTAGCGGGCTACGAGCAGTACTTC.

V is TRBV5-4 and J is TRBJ2-2; the D is unclear. CDR1 and CDR2 (germline): SGHNT, YYREEE (reference sequence). V was cut by 0 bases and J by 5 bases, with 8 bases left in between. CDR3 length: 14 residues. The DNA of the CDR3 is TGTGCCAGCAGCTTGGTTAAGGGAACCGGGGAGCTGTTTTTT. Its protein product is CASSLVKGTGELFF.

The chain recombines TRBV7-2 with TRBJ2-1, with 7 bases fitting TRBD2. The CDR3 loop spans 15 amino acids. Germline loops: CDR1 SGHTA, CDR2 FQGNSA. The trim removed 4 bases at V and 6 bases at J, leaving 9 bases unmatched. CDR3 sequence (DNA): TGTGCCAGCAGCTACGGCGCCGGGACTACCAATGAGCAGTTCTTC. Translation: CASSYGAGTTNEQFF.

This chain joins TRBV5-6 and TRBJ2-5, with 13 bases identical to TRBD2. From germline, CDR1 is SGHDT and CDR2 YYEEEE. The CDR3 runs to 14 residues. V dropped 4 bases and J dropped 11; count of bases not matched to a gene: 8. CDR3 sequence: CASSGGTSGIEQYF. The CDR3 nucleotides read TGTGCCAGCAGCGGCGGGACTAGCGGGATTGAGCAGTACTTC.